Listed here are 26 T cell receptor beta chains from one sample, sequenced in a study of cytotoxic CD8 clonotypes in ibrutinib-treated CLL (dated by TCRdb to the early 2020s). The time point label here, explained by the study, means: about a year on ibrutinib. Receptors were amplified or captured by the immunoSEQ multiplex PCR assay. As stored in TCRdb, this immuneACCESS dataset retains in-frame rearrangements with V and J assigned. A fraction of the clones does not appear; measured against another copy, unresolved V genes explain less than half of the discrepancy, and the remainder lacks a known reason. The sample table shows over 65,000 clones, and about two thirds are seen once. The ten largest account for approximately 5.2% of the sample. The material sequenced was PBMCs, taken after 12 months of ibrutinib treatment. These receptor sequences come from a human donor with chronic lymphocytic leukemia.

This rearrangement joins TRBV19 to TRBJ2-7; TRBD1 matches 9 bases. This CDR3 has 13 residues. The germline V gene encodes CDR1 LNHDA and CDR2 SQIVND (reference sequence). Unmatched junction bases numbered 6, after V lost 6 bases and J lost 6 bases. CDR3 loop: CASRDGTGREQYF. DNA of the CDR3: TGTGCCAGTAGGGACGGGACAGGGCGCGAGCAGTACTTC.

The CDR3 DNA is TGTGCCAGTAGTACCGACAGGGTGAACACTGAAGCTTTCTTT. Its translation is CASSTDRVNTEAFF. This sequence joins TRBV19 and TRBJ1-1, with TRBD1 identical over 7 bases. CDR1 is LNHDA and CDR2 is SQIVND in the germline V gene (reference sequence). The CDR3 sequence is 14 residues long. With V trimmed by 4 bases and J by 0 bases, 2 bases remained unmatched. Full variable domain (remainder filled in from reference TRBV19 and TRBJ1-1): DGGITQSPKYLFRKEGQNVTLSCEQNLNHDAMYWYRQDPGQGLRLIYYSQIVNDFQKGDIAEGYSVSREKKESFPLTVTSAQKNPTAFYLCASSTDRVNTEAFFGQGTRLTVV.

This clone was detected only once. The V call is TRBV7-2, the J call TRBJ2-3; 7 bases are shared with TRBD1. The germline V gene has CDR1 SGHTA and CDR2 FQGNSA. V trimming: 5 bases; J trimming: 4 bases; junction bases outside the gene matches: 9. This CDR3 is built from 15 residues. The DNA for the CDR3 is TGTGCCAGCAGCCTACAGGGGATCGTATCAGATACGCAGTATTTT. Translated, it gives CASSLQGIVSDTQYF.

The chain employs TRBV7-3 and TRBJ2-3, with 9 bases fitting TRBD2. From germline, CDR1 is SGHTA and CDR2 FQGTGA. V gave up 1 base and J gave up 6 bases; unmatched junction bases: 8. This CDR3 comprises 16 residues. CDR3 region: CASSLIGGLATDTQYF. The CDR3 DNA is TGTGCCAGCAGCTTAATCGGGGGACTAGCAACGGATACGCAGTATTTT.

The V gene is TRBV27, the J gene TRBJ2-2, with 9 bases matching TRBD1. After removal of 6 bases from V and 5 bases from J, the junction contained 7 bases not matched to a gene. Germline V CDR1 and CDR2: MNHEY, SMNVEV (reference sequence). This CDR3 is 15 amino acids long. The chain's CDR3 is CASRLTGGFTGELFF. The CDR3 DNA reads TGTGCCAGCAGGCTGACAGGGGGTTTTACCGGGGAGCTGTTTTTT.

CDR3 protein: CASSVMGRYTGELFF. CDR3 in DNA: TGTGCCAGCAGCGTAATGGGGAGGTACACCGGGGAGCTGTTTTTT. The chain uses TRBV9 and TRBJ2-2; tentatively, D is TRBD2 (6 bases). The CDR3 totals 15 residues. Germline-derived CDR1 and CDR2 are SGDLS and YYNGEE. Deletions cut 1 base from V and 3 bases from J, with 10 bases between. Together with reference TRBV9 and TRBJ2-2, the CDR3 gives the full variable domain: DSGVTQTPKHLITATGQRVTLRCSPRSGDLSVYWYQQSLDQGLQFLIQYYNGEERAKGNILERFSAQQFPDLHSELNLSSLELGDSALYFCASSVMGRYTGELFFGEGSRLTVL.

This chain uses TRBV5-4 with TRBJ2-4; TRBD1 matches at 7 bases. The germline gives CDR1 SGHNT, CDR2 YYREEE (reference sequence). This CDR3 region has 17 residues. The J segment lost 2 bases and the V segment lost 2 bases, leaving 10 bases of the junction unmatched. CDR3 protein: CASSLNNRGGSKNIQYF. The DNA for the CDR3 is TGTGCCAGCAGCTTAAACAACAGGGGCGGTTCCAAAAACATTCAGTACTTC. Filled out from reference TRBV5-4 and TRBJ2-4, the complete variable domain reads ETGVTQSPTHLIKTRGQQVTLRCSSQSGHNTVSWYQQALGQGPQFIFQYYREEENGRGNFPPRFSGLQFPNYSSELNVNALELDDSALYLCASSLNNRGGSKNIQYFGAGTRLSVL.

This chain uses TRBV11-2 with TRBJ2-2; unclear D gene. This CDR3 has 14 amino acids. The V gene's germline CDR1 is SGHAT and CDR2 FQNNGV. Trimming removed 1 base from V and 4 bases from J, with 7 bases in between. The DNA for the CDR3 is TGTGCCAGCAGCTTAGCAGCCACCACCGGGGAGCTGTTTTTT. Protein sequence: CASSLAATTGELFF.

This chain connects TRBV7-2 to TRBJ1-1; D gene ambiguous. Trimming took 5 bases from V and 0 from J, leaving 13 bases between them. The CDR3 spans 15 residues. Germline V gives CDR1 SGHTA, CDR2 FQGNSA. In DNA, the CDR3 is TGTGCCAGCAGCCCTATACGTTTTGTGAACACTGAAGCTTTCTTT. It codes for CASSPIRFVNTEAFF.

This clone was seen a handful of times. The rearrangement links TRBV19 to TRBJ1-2; 9 positions agree with TRBD1. Germline V gene lookup returns CDR1 LNHDA and CDR2 SQIVND (reference sequence). This CDR3 spans 14 amino acids. V shed 5 bases and J 6 bases; nucleotides not matched to a gene: 7. DNA for the CDR3: TGTGCCAGTAGTCGTCCCGGGACAGGGAATGGCTACACCTTC. This encodes CASSRPGTGNGYTF.

The rearrangement joins TRBV5-4 to TRBJ1-1, with unresolved D. CDR1 is SGHNT and CDR2 is YYREEE in the germline V gene (reference sequence). Trimming left V 3 bases short and J 5 bases short, with 11 bases between. The CDR3 is made up of 13 amino acids. The CDR3 loop is CASSSSGKTEAFF. The CDR3, as DNA: TGTGCCAGCAGCTCCTCGGGGAAAACTGAAGCTTTCTTT.

The chain combines TRBV15 with TRBJ2-3; no clear D. Germline V lookup: CDR1 LNHNV, CDR2 YYDKDF (reference sequence). V was trimmed by 0 bases and J by 0 bases, leaving 4 bases between them. The CDR3 spans 14 residues. CDR3: CATSRDISTDTQYF. CDR3 DNA sequence: TGTGCCACCAGCAGAGATATTAGCACAGATACGCAGTATTTT.

A few counts support this clone. The genes are TRBV2 and TRBJ1-6; D unresolved. The germline gives CDR1 SNHLY, CDR2 FYNNEI. This CDR3 has 12 residues. Trimming took off 7 bases at V and 5 bases at J, with 6 bases between the two ends. The CDR3: CASTDDNSPLHF. CDR3 coding DNA: TGTGCCAGCACGGACGATAATTCACCCCTCCACTTT.

This clone was seen just once. The chain uses TRBV7-9 and TRBJ1-1, with no clear D. Germline V gene data show CDR1 as SEHNR and CDR2 as FQNEAQ (reference sequence). The V end lost 2 bases, the J end lost 3 bases, and 10 bases lay between the germline ends. The CDR3 length is 14 residues. The CDR3 DNA sequence: TGTGCCAGCAGCTTACTCGGCTTCGACACTGAAGCTTTCTTT. It translates to CASSLLGFDTEAFF.

This chain joins TRBV7-3 and TRBJ1-1; D unresolved. The CDR3 has 14 residues. V was pared by 2 bases and J by 1 base, with 8 bases between. Germline lookup yields CDR1 SGHTA and CDR2 FQGTGA. The CDR3: CASSLGPSNTEAFF. In nucleotides, the CDR3 is TGTGCCAGCAGCTTAGGACCGTCGAACACTGAAGCTTTCTTT.

The chain joins TRBV9 to TRBJ2-1; TRBD1 or TRBD2 may be the D gene (6 bases each). In germline, CDR1 is SGDLS, CDR2 YYNGEE. V lost 0 bases to trimming and J lost 8 bases, with 15 bases between them. The length of the CDR3 is 15 residues. CDR3: CASSVGSSGGYEQFF. The CDR3 DNA follows: TGTGCCAGCAGCGTAGGGTCATCCGGGGGCTATGAGCAGTTCTTC.

This clone appeared a single time. The rearrangement joins TRBV2 to TRBJ1-6; tentative D call: TRBD1 (6 bases). With 4 bases removed from V and 7 bases from J, the gap between germline ends came to 14 bases. The CDR3 runs 15 residues. Germline CDR1 is SNHLY and CDR2 is FYNNEI. CDR3 sequence reads: CASSAGQLTNSPLHF. CDR3 in DNA: TGTGCCAGCAGTGCCGGACAGCTGACAAATTCACCCCTCCACTTT.

The chain uses TRBV2 and TRBJ1-2; a possible D gene is TRBD1 (5 bases). The CDR3 sequence is 15 residues long. V lost 7 bases and J lost 7, with 22 bases in between. The germline V gene has CDR1 SNHLY and CDR2 FYNNEI. The DNA for the CDR3 is TGTGCCAGCAATGCCCCCAGGCTAAGGGACGCTGGCTACACCTTC. This encodes CASNAPRLRDAGYTF. The whole variable domain, remainder taken from reference TRBV2 and TRBJ1-2, is EPEVTQTPSHQVTQMGQEVILRCVPISNHLYFYWYRQILGQKVEFLVSFYNNEISEKSEIFDDQFSVERPDGSNFTLKIRSTKLEDSAMYFCASNAPRLRDAGYTFGSGTRLTVV.

The rearrangement links TRBV5-4 to TRBJ2-1; D is unclear. Trimming removed 2 bases at V and 2 bases at J, with 11 bases between. This CDR3 is 15 amino acids long. CDR1 SGHNT and CDR2 YYREEE come from the germline V gene (reference sequence). The CDR3 sequence is CASSLSRLPYNEQFF. CDR3 nucleotide sequence: TGTGCCAGCAGCTTAAGCCGGCTGCCCTACAATGAGCAGTTCTTC. The full variable domain, with the rest looked up from reference TRBV5-4 and TRBJ2-1, is ETGVTQSPTHLIKTRGQQVTLRCSSQSGHNTVSWYQQALGQGPQFIFQYYREEENGRGNFPPRFSGLQFPNYSSELNVNALELDDSALYLCASSLSRLPYNEQFFGPGTRLTVL.

The chain employs TRBV5-4 and TRBJ2-7, with D possibly being TRBD1 or TRBD2 (5 bases each). Trimming took off 6 bases at V and 3 bases at J, with 22 bases between the two ends. CDR3 length equals 16 residues. Germline V gene sequence: CDR1 SGHNT, CDR2 YYREEE (reference sequence). Written as DNA, the CDR3 is TGTGCCAGCACCCGCTCGGGACCGGGGAACCTCTACGAGCAGTACTTC. Protein: CASTRSGPGNLYEQYF.

The rearrangement links TRBV6-1 to TRBJ2-7; a possible D gene is TRBD1 (5 bases). The length of the CDR3 is 13 residues. Germline V gene data show CDR1 as MNHNS and CDR2 as SASEGT. Trimming shortened V by 6 bases and J by 3 bases, and 12 bases separated the two germline ends. CDR3 sequence (DNA): TGTGCCAGCAGCCCAGGGTCCCGCTACGAGCAGTACTTC. This sequence encodes CASSPGSRYEQYF.

The J gene is TRBJ1-2, the V gene TRBV19; perhaps TRBD1 as D (5 bases). CDR3 size: 16 residues. The germline gives CDR1 LNHDA, CDR2 SQIVND (reference sequence). The V and J ends lost 3 bases and 7 bases respectively, with 21 bases between them. CDR3 protein: CASSMTLPTGLPGYTF. The DNA of the CDR3 is TGTGCCAGTAGTATGACCCTTCCAACAGGTTTACCTGGCTACACCTTC.

This clone was picked up a small number of times. The rearrangement uses TRBV7-2 and TRBJ2-1, with D unclear. Trimming pared 4 bases from V and 0 bases from J, leaving 7 bases between. This CDR3 is 14 amino acids long. Germline CDR1 is SGHTA and CDR2 is FQGNSA. The CDR3 bases are TGTGCCAGCAGCTCAGGTGCCTCCTACAATGAGCAGTTCTTC. Translated: CASSSGASYNEQFF.

The table lists this clone with a count of one. The chain is built from TRBV28 and TRBJ1-2, with D hard to call. The CDR3 runs 14 residues. Germline values: CDR1 MDHEN, CDR2 SYDVKM. V shed 7 bases and J shed 1 base, with 13 bases lying between them. As DNA, the CDR3 is TGTGCCAGCACCTATAGGGAGTTTAACTATGGCTACACCTTC. It translates to CASTYREFNYGYTF.

The J gene is TRBJ2-3, the V gene TRBV23-1; 10 bases are shared with TRBD1. TRBV23-1 is classed as an ORF, of uncertain function. This CDR3 comprises 14 residues. With 7 bases clipped from V and 2 bases from J, the junction kept 3 bases outside the gene matches. As DNA, the CDR3 is TGCGCCAGCACCGGGACAGGGGTCACAGATACGCAGTATTTT. This translates into CASTGTGVTDTQYF.

J is TRBJ2-3 and V is TRBV10-1; tentatively, D is TRBD2 (6 bases). The length of the CDR3 is 16 residues. Germline values: CDR1 WNHNN, CDR2 SYGVQD (reference sequence). With 3 bases removed from V and 5 bases from J, the gap between germline ends came to 18 bases. CDR3 nucleotide sequence: TGCGCCAGCAGTGAATCCGGGACTCTGAGAATAGATACGCAGTATTTT. It specifies CASSESGTLRIDTQYF.